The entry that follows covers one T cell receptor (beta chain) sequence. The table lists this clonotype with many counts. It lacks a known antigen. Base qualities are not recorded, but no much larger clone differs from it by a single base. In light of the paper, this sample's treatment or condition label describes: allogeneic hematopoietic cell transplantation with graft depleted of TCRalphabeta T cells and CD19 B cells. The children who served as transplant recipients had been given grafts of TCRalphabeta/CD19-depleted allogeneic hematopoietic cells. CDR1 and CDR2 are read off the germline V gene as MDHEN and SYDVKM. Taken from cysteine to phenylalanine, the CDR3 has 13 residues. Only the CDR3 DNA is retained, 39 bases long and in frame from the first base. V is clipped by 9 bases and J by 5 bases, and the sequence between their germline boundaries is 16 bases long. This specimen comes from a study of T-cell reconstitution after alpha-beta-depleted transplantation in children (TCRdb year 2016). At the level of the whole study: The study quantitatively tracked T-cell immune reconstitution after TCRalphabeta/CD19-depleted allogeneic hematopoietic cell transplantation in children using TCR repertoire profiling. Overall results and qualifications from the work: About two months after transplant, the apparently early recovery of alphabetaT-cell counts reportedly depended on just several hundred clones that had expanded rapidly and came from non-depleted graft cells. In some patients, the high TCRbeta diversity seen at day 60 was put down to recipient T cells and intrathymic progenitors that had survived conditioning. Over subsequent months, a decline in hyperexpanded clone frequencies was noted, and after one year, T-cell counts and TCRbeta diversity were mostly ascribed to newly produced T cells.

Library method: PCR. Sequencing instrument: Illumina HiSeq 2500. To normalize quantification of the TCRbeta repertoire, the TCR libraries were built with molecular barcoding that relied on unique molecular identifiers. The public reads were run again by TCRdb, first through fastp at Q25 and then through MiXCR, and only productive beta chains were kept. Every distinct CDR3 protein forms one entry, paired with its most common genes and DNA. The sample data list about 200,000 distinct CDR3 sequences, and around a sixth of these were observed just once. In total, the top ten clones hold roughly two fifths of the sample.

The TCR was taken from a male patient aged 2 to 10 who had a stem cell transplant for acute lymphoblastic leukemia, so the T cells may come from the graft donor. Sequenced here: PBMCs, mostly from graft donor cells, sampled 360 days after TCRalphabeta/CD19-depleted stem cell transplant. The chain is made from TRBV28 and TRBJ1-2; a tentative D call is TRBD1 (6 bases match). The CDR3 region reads CASLDSTLYGYTF. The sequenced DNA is TGTGCCAGTTTGGACAGCACCTTATATGGCTACACCTTC.